This paragraph covers one T cell receptor beta chain sequence. The antigen is undetermined. This sample stems from a study of cytomegalovirus exposure and HLA in healthy donors. A multiplex PCR was run with 60 Vbeta primers and 13 Jbeta primers. TCRdb's table, derived via immunoSEQ multiplex PCR, lists solely in-frame clones and lacks some. This sample has some 200,000 clones; around three quarters occur once, and the top ten carry roughly 16%. The length of the CDR3 is 15 residues. From germline, CDR1 is MGHRA and CDR2 YSYEKL. J lost 2 bases, V lost 0 bases, and 3 bases had no gene match. General study findings and limits: There were some public TCRs occurring in many donors, but most TCR sequences were rare. Several of the most significant clusters appeared, in a later analysis, to be linked to common viral pathogens. Through in vitro validation, a few CMV-associated chains were shown to be specific for CMV antigens. Among the sequence variants, a highly shared cluster was likely an artifact of sequencing.

This receptor was taken from a man aged 40-50 years in good health and CMV-seronegative. The chain joins TRBV4-1 to TRBJ2-7; 8 nucleotides line up with TRBD2. Sequences were obtained from PBMCs. In nucleotides, the CDR3 is TGCGCCAGCAGCCAAGAGGGGCGGGGGGCCTACGAGCAGTACTTC. This sequence encodes CASSQEGRGAYEQYF.